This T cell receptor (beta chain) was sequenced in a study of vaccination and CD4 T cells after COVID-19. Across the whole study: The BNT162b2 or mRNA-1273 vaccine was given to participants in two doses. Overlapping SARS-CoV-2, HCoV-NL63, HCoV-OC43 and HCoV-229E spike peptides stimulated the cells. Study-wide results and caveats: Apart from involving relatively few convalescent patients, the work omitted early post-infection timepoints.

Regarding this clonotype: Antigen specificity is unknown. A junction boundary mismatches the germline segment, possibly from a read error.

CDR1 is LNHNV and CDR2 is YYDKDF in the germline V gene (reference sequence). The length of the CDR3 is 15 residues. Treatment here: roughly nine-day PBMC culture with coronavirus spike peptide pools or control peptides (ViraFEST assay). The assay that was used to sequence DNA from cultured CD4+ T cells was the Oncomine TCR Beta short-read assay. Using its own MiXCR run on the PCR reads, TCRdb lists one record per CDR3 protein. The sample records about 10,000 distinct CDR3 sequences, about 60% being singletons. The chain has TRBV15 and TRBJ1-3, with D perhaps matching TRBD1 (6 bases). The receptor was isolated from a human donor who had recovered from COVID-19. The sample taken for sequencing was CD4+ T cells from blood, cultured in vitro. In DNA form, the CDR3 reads TGTACCACCAGCAGGAACAGGGTTGGTGAAAACACCATATATTTT. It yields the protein CTTSRNRVGENTIYF.